These 13 T cell receptor beta chains share one sample of origin, sequenced in a study of blood T cell repertoires in COVID-19. This table comes from immunoSEQ multiplex PCR, and its TCRdb copy is limited to in-frame clones, with some not included. The sample records roughly 300,000 clones, approximately 84% being singletons. The material sequenced was PBMCs or T cells enriched from blood (not recorded which). These receptors were collected from a man younger than 45 who had recovered from COVID-19.

The chain uses TRBV5-1 and TRBJ2-5, with D possibly being TRBD1 (6 bases). CDR3 length: 14 residues. Trimming removed 0 bases at V and 5 bases at J, with 11 bases between. Germline-derived CDR1 and CDR2 are SGHRS and YFSETQ. The CDR3 here is CASSLGQRGETQYF. The CDR3 region has the DNA TGCGCCAGCAGCTTGGGACAGAGGGGGGAGACCCAGTACTTC.

This clone appeared once. The chain joins TRBV5-4 to TRBJ2-3; possibly TRBD2 for D (7 bases). Trimming took off 4 bases at V and 0 bases at J, with 12 bases between the two ends. CDR1 SGHNT and CDR2 YYREEE come from the germline V gene (reference sequence). CDR3 size: 15 residues. CDR3 in DNA: TGTGCCAGCAGCCCGGAGGGGGGGAGCACAGATACGCAGTATTTT. This gives the protein CASSPEGGSTDTQYF. The variable domain in full, completed from reference TRBV5-4 and TRBJ2-3, reads ETGVTQSPTHLIKTRGQQVTLRCSSQSGHNTVSWYQQALGQGPQFIFQYYREEENGRGNFPPRFSGLQFPNYSSELNVNALELDDSALYLCASSPEGGSTDTQYFGPGTRLTVL.

The chain joins TRBV18 to TRBJ2-3; 11 nucleotides match TRBD2. The CDR3 is 13 amino acids. With 3 bases clipped from V and 12 bases from J, the junction kept 5 bases outside the gene matches. Germline V gives CDR1 KGHSH, CDR2 LQKENI. CDR3 DNA sequence: TGTGCCAGCTCACCCTCTAGCGGGGGGCCCCAGTATTTT. Residues: CASSPSSGGPQYF.

The chain joins TRBV28 to TRBJ2-7, with TRBD1 identical over 8 bases. With 9 bases clipped from V and 1 base from J, the junction kept 8 bases outside the gene matches. Germline V CDR1 and CDR2: MDHEN, SYDVKM. This CDR3 region has 14 residues. CDR3 residues: CASRGQGASYEQYF. CDR3 DNA sequence: TGTGCCAGTCGCGGCCAGGGGGCATCCTACGAGCAGTACTTC.

This sequence joins TRBV24-1 and TRBJ2-2; 7 bases align to TRBD1. V lost 8 bases and J lost 6; bases outside the gene matches: 2. This CDR3 has 12 residues. The germline V gene has CDR1 KGHDR and CDR2 SFDVKD. The CDR3 coding sequence is TGTGCCACCACCCAGGGGGCCGGGGAGCTGTTTTTT. Amino acid sequence: CATTQGAGELFF.

V usage is TRBV2 and J usage is TRBJ2-6; TRBD2 matches at 8 bases. The CDR3 is made up of 17 amino acids. V dropped 7 bases and J dropped 0; count of bases not matched to a gene: 8. Germline V gene data show CDR1 as SNHLY and CDR2 as FYNNEI. CDR3 nucleotide sequence: TGTGCCAGCAATCGAGCGGGGGCCTACTCTGGGGCCAACGTCCTGACTTTC. It encodes CASNRAGAYSGANVLTF.

This clone was recorded only once. The chain employs TRBV15 and TRBJ1-3; 8 nucleotides align to TRBD1. The V gene's germline CDR1 is LNHNV and CDR2 YYDKDF (reference sequence). V shed 4 bases and J 2 bases; nucleotides not matched to a gene: 4. This CDR3 is built from 15 residues. The CDR3 DNA reads TGTGCCACCAGCACGGACAGGGCTACTGGAAACACCATATATTTT. It yields the protein CATSTDRATGNTIYF.

The V gene is TRBV14, the J gene TRBJ1-1; maybe TRBD1 (6 bases). This CDR3 contains 14 residues. V was pared by 5 bases and J by 4 bases, with 14 bases between. CDR1 and CDR2 from the germline V gene are SGHDN and FVKESK. CDR3 protein: CASSAHRDGTEAFF. The CDR3 nucleotides are TGTGCCAGCAGCGCTCACAGGGATGGCACTGAAGCTTTCTTT.

This chain joins TRBV7-8 and TRBJ1-1, with D perhaps matching TRBD1 (6 bases). Germline lookup yields CDR1 SGHVS and CDR2 FQNEAQ. The CDR3 length is 14 residues. The V gene lost 5 bases and the J gene lost 5 bases, with 15 bases spanning the gap. Written as DNA, the CDR3 is TGTGCCAGCAGCATATTCAGGCAGGGGACTGAAGCTTTCTTT. Translated: CASSIFRQGTEAFF.

The V and J genes are TRBV27 and TRBJ2-7; maybe TRBD1 (7 bases). V was shortened by 0 bases and J by 0 bases, with 9 bases between the two germline ends. This CDR3 spans 15 amino acids. Germline V lookup: CDR1 MNHEY, CDR2 SMNVEV (reference sequence). CDR3 protein: CASSLSQGGSYEQYF. CDR3 nucleotides: TGTGCCAGCAGTTTATCGCAGGGGGGCTCCTACGAGCAGTACTTC.

The V call is TRBV30, the J call TRBJ2-1; 7 bases fit TRBD2. V gave up 0 bases and J gave up 6 bases; unmatched junction bases: 20. Per germline, CDR1 GTSNPN and CDR2 SVGIG (reference sequence). The CDR3 length is 19 residues. The CDR3 bases are TGTGCCTGGAGTGTACTTCCCTTTTTTAGCAGCGGGACCGGCAATGAGCAGTTCTTC. This codes for CAWSVLPFFSSGTGNEQFF.

The genes are TRBV28 and TRBJ1-1, with D maybe TRBD1 (6 bases). The CDR3 is 14 residues long. Germline V CDR1 and CDR2: MDHEN, SYDVKM. The V end was cut by 4 bases, the J end by 6 bases, with 15 bases between. The CDR3 nucleotides read TGTGCCAGCAGTTCCTCGGGCGGGGGCCCTGAAGCTTTCTTT. This sequence encodes CASSSSGGGPEAFF.

The chain employs TRBV3-1 (or the pseudogene TRBV3-2) and TRBJ2-3; TRBD1 matches at 8 bases. Trimming removed 3 bases from V and 1 base from J; junction bases left unmatched: 9. Per the germline V gene, CDR1 is LGHDT and CDR2 is YNNKEL (reference sequence). The CDR3 is 17 amino acids. In DNA form, the CDR3 reads TGTGCCAGCAGCCATCCCTCGGGGACAGGACGCACAGATACGCAGTATTTT. This sequence encodes CASSHPSGTGRTDTQYF.